This T cell receptor (beta chain) is drawn from a study of blood T cell repertoires in COVID-19 (dated by TCRdb to about 2020). A note on the overall study: Samples covering the acute and convalescent phases of COVID-19 were provided by collaborators in the United States, Italy and Spain. The prospective study material was composed of cDNA or gDNA derived from T cells, B-cell-depleted T cells, or PBMCs. Deeply sampled blood TCRbeta repertoires from subjects exposed to, actively infected with, or recovered from COVID-19 were included in the dataset. The repertoires were released in a freely available public database meant as a resource for research on the immune response to SARS-CoV-2. The samples were drawn from the first 160 participants of the ongoing ImmuneRACE study and from 950 to 1,500 subjects provided by 6 global collaborators. The sample metadata nearly always contained a de-identified subject ID, COVID-19 status, age in years and sex. Where HLA class I and class II types were available, the types were taken from metadata supplied by the sample provider, not from assay-based typing. Study-wide findings and limitations: Clinical and demographic metadata were provided uncurated, with the amount varying by source and participant.

This clone occurred a few times. Its antigen is unknown. No qualities accompany the bases; no much larger clone lies one base away. Whole blood was collected in K2EDTA tubes by collaborating institutions according to the institutions' own protocols. For TCRbeta analysis, collaborators shipped samples as frozen whole blood, isolated PBMCs, or DNA extracted from either of those sample types. The CDR3 has 15 amino acids, counting the end cysteine and phenylalanine. Only the CDR3 region is kept as DNA, spanning 45 bases read in frame from base 1. For CDR1 and CDR2, the germline V gene lists SGHTA and FQGNSA. The junction shows trimming of 4 bases on V and 8 bases on J, and the gene matches do not reach 8 bases of it. TCRbeta CDR3 regions were amplified from genomic DNA by means of the immunoSEQ Assay, a bias-controlled multiplex PCR. In the original analysis: The number of nucleated cells in each sample was estimated by amplification of reference gene primers within the assay. To quantify the absolute abundance of each unique TCRbeta CDR3 rearrangement, sequence reads were collapsed and filtered. Productive Simpson clonality was computed per sample as the square root of Simpson's diversity index over productive rearrangements. This is the immuneACCESS table as TCRdb keeps it, with only in-frame sequences that have V and J called. A part of the clones is gone; compared with another copy, unresolved V genes explain less than half, and the rest is unexplained. The V and J calls and the clone size are those of that table, but D and trimming were determined from the DNA. Here the sample has approximately 220,000 clones; roughly 80% occur a single time. The ten largest clones represent less than 11% of the sample.

What was sequenced was peripheral blood. The chain is made from TRBV7-2 and TRBJ1-6; the junction holds 7 bases that match TRBD1. This receptor was taken from a woman of 80 years or more with acute or convalescent COVID-19. This receptor carries the CDR3 CASSSGDRTYSPLHF. The bases are TGTGCCAGCAGCTCCGGGGACAGAACTTATTCACCCCTCCACTTT.